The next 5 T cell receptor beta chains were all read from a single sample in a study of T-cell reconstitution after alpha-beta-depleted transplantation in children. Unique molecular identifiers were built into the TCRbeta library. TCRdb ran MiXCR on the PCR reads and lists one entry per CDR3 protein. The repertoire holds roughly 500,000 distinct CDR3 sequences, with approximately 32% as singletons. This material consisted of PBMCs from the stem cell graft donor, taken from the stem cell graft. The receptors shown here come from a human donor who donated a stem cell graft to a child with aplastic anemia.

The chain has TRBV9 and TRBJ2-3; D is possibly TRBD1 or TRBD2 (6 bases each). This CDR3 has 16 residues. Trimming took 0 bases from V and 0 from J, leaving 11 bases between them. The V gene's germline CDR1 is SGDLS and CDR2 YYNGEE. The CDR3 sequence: CASSVVGGTSTDTQYF. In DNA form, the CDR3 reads TGTGCCAGCAGCGTAGTAGGGGGGACAAGCACAGATACGCAGTATTTT.

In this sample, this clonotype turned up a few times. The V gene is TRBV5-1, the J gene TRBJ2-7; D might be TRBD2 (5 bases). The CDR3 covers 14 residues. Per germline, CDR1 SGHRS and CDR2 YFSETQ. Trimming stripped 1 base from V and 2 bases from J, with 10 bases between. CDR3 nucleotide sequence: TGCGCCAGCAGCTTGTCCGGGGTTGCCTACGAGCAGTACTTC. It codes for CASSLSGVAYEQYF.

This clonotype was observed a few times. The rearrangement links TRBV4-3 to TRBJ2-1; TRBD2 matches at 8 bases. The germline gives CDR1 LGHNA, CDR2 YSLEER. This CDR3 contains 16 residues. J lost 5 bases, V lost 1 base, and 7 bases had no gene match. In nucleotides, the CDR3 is TGCGCCAGCAGCCAAGTACACGGGAGGGTTGACAATGAGCAGTTCTTC. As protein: CASSQVHGRVDNEQFF.

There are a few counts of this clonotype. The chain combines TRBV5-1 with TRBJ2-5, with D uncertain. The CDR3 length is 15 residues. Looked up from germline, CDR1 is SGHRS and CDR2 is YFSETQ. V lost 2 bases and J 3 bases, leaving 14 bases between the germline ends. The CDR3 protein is CASSLLPGGEETQYF. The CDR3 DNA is TGCGCCAGCAGCTTACTCCCGGGTGGGGAAGAGACCCAGTACTTC.

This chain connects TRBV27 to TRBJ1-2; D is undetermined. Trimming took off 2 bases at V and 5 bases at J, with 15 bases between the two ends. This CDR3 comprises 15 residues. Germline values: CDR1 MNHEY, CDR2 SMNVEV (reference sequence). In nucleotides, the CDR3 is TGTGCCAGCAGTTTACAACCCGAGCAGAGTTATGGCTACACCTTC. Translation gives CASSLQPEQSYGYTF.